Each of the 17 T cell receptor beta chains below was sequenced from the same sample in a study of blood T cells in healthy people across ages. Then a second PCR, running about 6 to 11 cycles, was carried out with a sample-barcoded 5' primer and a J-beta primer mix. In TCRdb, the 5' RACE reads were re-called with MiXCR into one record per CDR3 protein. The sample lists about 640,000 distinct CDR3 sequences; approximately 40% were seen once. Sequencing input: blood. These receptors all come from a man at least 80 years old in good health.

This clonotype was seen more than once but under ten times. V usage is TRBV25-1 and J usage is TRBJ1-2; D possibly corresponds to TRBD1 (5 bases). CDR1 and CDR2 (germline): MGHDK, SYGVNS. This CDR3 is built from 16 residues. Deletions cut 2 bases from V and 4 bases from J, with 17 bases between. CDR3 bases: TGTGCCAGCAGTGAAGGGAACAGGTTTATAAGCTATGGCTACACCTTC. This encodes CASSEGNRFISYGYTF.

The V and J genes are TRBV6-5 and TRBJ2-1, with D perhaps matching TRBD1 or TRBD2 (5 bases each). Judging by the DNA end, TRBJ2-7 fits better; the J call may be wrong. Germline V gene lookup returns CDR1 MNHEY and CDR2 SVGAGI. The CDR3 covers 16 residues. The CDR3 DNA reads as TGTGCCAGCAGTTACCGACCGGGACCCGACGATTACGAGCAGTACTTC. Translating gives CASSYRPGPDDYEQYF.

This clonotype was seen at least ten times. This CDR3 reads CSSWTALETQYF. For the CDR3, the DNA is TGCAGCTCCTGGACCGCCTTGGAGACCCAGTACTTC. The rearrangement uses TRBV29-1 and TRBJ2-5; no clear D gene. Germline V lookup: CDR1 SQVTM, CDR2 ANQGSEA. CDR3 length: 12 residues. Between the trimmed V and J ends, which lost 8 bases and 5 bases, there was a span of 15 bases.

The rearrangement uses TRBV20-1 and TRBJ2-5, with TRBD2 matching 9 bases. The DNA matches TRBJ2-7 better at its end, which makes the J call doubtful. CDR1 DFQATT and CDR2 SNEGSKA come from the germline V gene (reference sequence). This CDR3 spans 13 amino acids. CDR3 sequence reads: CSANLREGYEQYF. The CDR3 coding sequence is TGCAGTGCTAATCTGCGGGAGGGCTACGAGCAGTACTTC.

This clonotype was seen more than once but under ten times. The V gene is TRBV15, the J gene TRBJ2-7; D tentatively fits TRBD1 or TRBD2 (5 bases each). The DNA end is a closer match to TRBJ2-5, so the J assignment may be wrong. Per the germline V gene, CDR1 is LNHNV and CDR2 is YYDKDF (reference sequence). The CDR3 spans 15 residues. CDR3 residues: CATRHRDQRGETQYF. CDR3 bases: TGTGCCACCAGACACCGGGACCAGCGTGGGGAGACCCAGTACTTC.

The V call is TRBV6-5, the J call TRBJ2-1; D might be TRBD1 (6 bases). CDR3 length: 16 amino acids. V shed 5 bases and J shed 3 bases, with 17 bases lying between them. Germline values: CDR1 MNHEY, CDR2 SVGAGI. CDR3 amino acids: CASSQKVGGVYNEQFF. The CDR3 region has the DNA TGTGCCAGCAGTCAGAAGGTAGGGGGTGTCTACAATGAGCAGTTCTTC.

This clonotype has ten or more counts. This chain links TRBV20-1 with TRBJ1-1, with 10 bases lining up with TRBD1. The CDR3 extends over 15 amino acids. With 3 bases clipped from V and 4 bases from J, the junction kept 8 bases outside the gene matches. Germline V gives CDR1 DFQATT, CDR2 SNEGSKA (reference sequence). The CDR3 loop reads CSARPGQGRGTEAFF. DNA of the CDR3: TGCAGTGCTAGGCCGGGACAGGGGAGGGGCACTGAAGCTTTCTTT.

At least ten counts were recorded for this clonotype. A much more abundant neighbour one base away suggests this may be a read error. The chain recombines TRBV29-1 with TRBJ2-5, with 8 bases identical to TRBD1. There are 12 residues in the CDR3. Germline V gene lookup returns CDR1 SQVTM and CDR2 ANQGSEA. V trimming: 2 bases; J trimming: 11 bases; junction bases outside the gene matches: 7. The CDR3 region is CSVEPGGGEQYF. The DNA for the CDR3 is TGCAGCGTTGAACCAGGGGGCGGTGAGCAGTACTTC.

This chain links TRBV6-2 or TRBV6-3 with TRBJ1-2, with TRBD1 as a possible D gene (6 bases). V was shortened by 5 bases and J by 5 bases, with 18 bases between the two germline ends. The CDR3 extends over 15 amino acids. Germline loops: CDR1 MNHEY, CDR2 SVGEGT. CDR3 amino acids: CASSTTSGARYGYTF. CDR3 nucleotides: TGTGCCAGCAGTACCACCTCGGGGGCGCGATATGGCTACACCTTC.

This sequence joins TRBV30 and TRBJ1-1; D remains ambiguous. The CDR3 totals 11 residues. V lost 0 bases to trimming and J lost 7 bases, with 6 bases between them. Germline CDR1 GTSNPN, CDR2 SVGIG (reference sequence). Written as DNA, the CDR3 is TGTGCCTGGAGTGTATGGGGTGAAGCTTTCTTT. This encodes CAWSVWGEAFF.

This clonotype appeared many times. The chain links TRBV29-1 to TRBJ2-7; 9 bases are shared with TRBD2. V trimming: 2 bases; J trimming: 2 bases; junction bases outside the gene matches: 7. The CDR3 totals 15 residues. Germline CDR1 reads SQVTM; CDR2 reads ANQGSEA. The CDR3 protein is CSVEIAGDFAYEQYF. The CDR3 bases are TGCAGCGTTGAAATAGCGGGAGACTTCGCCTACGAGCAGTACTTC.

This clonotype was detected only a few times. The chain employs TRBV6-2 or TRBV6-3 and TRBJ1-2, with D possibly matching TRBD1 (5 bases). V lost 6 bases, J lost 8 bases, and 16 bases lay in between. Per the germline V gene, CDR1 is MNHEY and CDR2 is SVGEGT. The CDR3 loop spans 13 amino acids. CDR3 sequence (DNA): TGTGCCAGCAGGGATGGAAGGGACGAAGGCTACACCTTC. This gives the protein CASRDGRDEGYTF.

This CDR3 is CASSRLSGGRAEKLFF. The CDR3 DNA follows: TGTGCCAGCAGCCGCCTGAGCGGGGGGCGGGCGGAAAAACTGTTTTTT. The V and J genes are TRBV3-1 and TRBJ1-4; D is possibly TRBD1 (6 bases). CDR3 length: 16 residues. The V gene lost 4 bases and the J gene lost 8 bases, with 20 bases spanning the gap. Germline V gene sequence: CDR1 LGHDT, CDR2 YNNKEL (reference sequence). Drawing the rest from reference TRBV3-1 and TRBJ1-4, the complete variable domain is DTAVSQTPKYLVTQMGNDKSIKCEQNLGHDTMYWYKQDSKKFLKIMFSYNNKELIINETVPNRFSPKSPDKAHLNLHINSLELGDSAVYFCASSRLSGGRAEKLFFGSGTQLSVL.

The chain uses TRBV3-1 and TRBJ2-4; D ambiguous. The J call may not be correct, given that the DNA end is closer to TRBJ2-7. CDR1 and CDR2 from the germline V gene are LGHDT and YNNKEL (reference sequence). This CDR3 contains 12 residues. CDR3 amino acids: CASSQGMGEQYF. The CDR3, as DNA: TGTGCCAGCAGCCAAGGAATGGGCGAGCAGTACTTC.

This chain uses TRBV24-1 with TRBJ2-5, with 9 bases identical to TRBD1. The V gene's germline CDR1 is KGHDR and CDR2 SFDVKD. The CDR3 length is 16 residues. The junction had 10 bases not matched to a gene; V was cut back by 4 bases and J by 5 bases. DNA of the CDR3: TGTGCCACCAGTGACACCGGGACAGGGTACGTTGAGACCCAGTACTTC. The encoded protein is CATSDTGTGYVETQYF.

This clonotype was detected only once. The junction differs from germline at one of its ends, possibly a read error. The rearrangement links TRBV24-1 to TRBJ2-3; D is possibly TRBD1 or TRBD2 (5 bases each). Per the germline V gene, CDR1 is KGHDR and CDR2 is SFDVKD. The CDR3 extends over 15 amino acids. CDR3: CATSDSGSSTETQYF. The CDR3 nucleotides read TGTGCCACCAGCGATTCAGGGTCTAGCACAGAGACGCAGTATTTT.

The genes are TRBV10-3 and TRBJ2-1, with TRBD2 matching over 9 bases. Germline V gene data show CDR1 as ENHRY and CDR2 as SYGVKD. This CDR3 contains 15 residues. V lost 11 bases and J lost 12; bases outside the gene matches: 20. Here the CDR3 DNA reads TGTGCCTCGACAGGGACTAGCAGGAACGAAAGAAGGCAGTTCTTC. The encoded protein is CASTGTSRNERRQFF.